This T cell receptor beta chain was obtained from a study of cytotoxic CD8 clonotypes in ibrutinib-treated CLL. Study overall: After median around 70 months, about 14 stayed in remission, around twelve progressed; responses roughly 24 partial, 2 complete.

The V end was cut by 3 bases, the J end by 6 bases, with 12 bases between. The CDR3 is made up of 13 amino acids. Germline V gene sequence: CDR1 SGHTA, CDR2 FQGTGA. The repertoire was sequenced with immunoSEQ multiplex PCR; TCRdb's copy has only in-frame clones and lacks some. The sample shows some 120,000 clones, 80% to 90% of them seen only once. The V call is TRBV7-3, the J call TRBJ2-7; no firm D call. The sequencing used PBMCs, collected after 24 months of ibrutinib treatment. The origin of this receptor is a human donor with chronic lymphocytic leukemia. This chain's CDR3 is CASSFDSRGEQYF. The CDR3 DNA follows: TGTGCCAGCAGCTTCGATAGTAGAGGCGAGCAGTACTTC.